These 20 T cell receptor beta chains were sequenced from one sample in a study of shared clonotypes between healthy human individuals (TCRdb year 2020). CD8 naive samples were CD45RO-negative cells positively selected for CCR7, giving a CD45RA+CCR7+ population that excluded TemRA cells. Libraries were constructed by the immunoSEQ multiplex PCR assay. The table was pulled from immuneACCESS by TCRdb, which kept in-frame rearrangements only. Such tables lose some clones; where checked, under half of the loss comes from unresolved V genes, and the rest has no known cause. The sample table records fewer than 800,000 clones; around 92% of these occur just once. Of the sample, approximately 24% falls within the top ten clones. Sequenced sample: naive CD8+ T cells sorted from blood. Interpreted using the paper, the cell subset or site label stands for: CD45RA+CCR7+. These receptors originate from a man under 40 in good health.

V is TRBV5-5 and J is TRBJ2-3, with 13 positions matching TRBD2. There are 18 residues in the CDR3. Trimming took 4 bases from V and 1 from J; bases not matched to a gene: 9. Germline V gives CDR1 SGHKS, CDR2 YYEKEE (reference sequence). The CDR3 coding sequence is TGTGCCAGCAGCGCGGGACTAGCGGGAAGGAGGGGCACAGATACGCAGTATTTT. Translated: CASSAGLAGRRGTDTQYF.

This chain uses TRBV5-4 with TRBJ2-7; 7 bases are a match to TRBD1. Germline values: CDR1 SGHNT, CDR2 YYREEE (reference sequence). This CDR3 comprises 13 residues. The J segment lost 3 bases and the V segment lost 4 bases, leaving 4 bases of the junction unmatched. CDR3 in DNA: TGTGCCAGCAGCCGACAGGGCGACTACGAGCAGTACTTC. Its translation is CASSRQGDYEQYF.

The CDR3 here is CASSLETTGRDNQPQHF. The CDR3 nucleotides are TGCGCCAGCAGCCTTGAGACGACAGGTCGGGATAATCAGCCCCAGCATTTT. The rearrangement links TRBV5-1 to TRBJ1-5, with a weak D call TRBD1 (6 bases). Per the germline V gene, CDR1 is SGHRS and CDR2 is YFSETQ. The CDR3 covers 17 residues. The V gene lost 4 bases and the J gene lost 4 bases, with 21 bases spanning the gap.

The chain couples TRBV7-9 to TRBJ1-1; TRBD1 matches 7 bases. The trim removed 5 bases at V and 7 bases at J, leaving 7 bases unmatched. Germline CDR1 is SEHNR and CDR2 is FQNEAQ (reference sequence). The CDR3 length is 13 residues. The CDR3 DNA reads TGTGCCAGCAGCGAGACAGGGTTTAATGAAGCTTTCTTT. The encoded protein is CASSETGFNEAFF.

The CDR3 nucleotides are TGTGCCAGTAGTGCCGGGTCTGGAAACACCATATATTTT. It yields the protein CASSAGSGNTIYF. The chain recombines TRBV19 with TRBJ1-3, with unresolved D. The CDR3 is made up of 13 amino acids. The V end lost 5 bases, the J end lost 1 base, and 6 bases lay between the germline ends. Germline CDR1 is LNHDA and CDR2 is SQIVND (reference sequence). Supplemented by reference TRBV19 and TRBJ1-3, the full variable domain reads DGGITQSPKYLFRKEGQNVTLSCEQNLNHDAMYWYRQDPGQGLRLIYYSQIVNDFQKGDIAEGYSVSREKKESFPLTVTSAQKNPTAFYLCASSAGSGNTIYFGEGSWLTVV.

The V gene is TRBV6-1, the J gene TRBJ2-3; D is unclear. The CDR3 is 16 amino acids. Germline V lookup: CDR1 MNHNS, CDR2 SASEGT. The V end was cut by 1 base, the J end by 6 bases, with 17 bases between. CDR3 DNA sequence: TGTGCCAGCAGTGAAGGAAGCATCAAATCACTCGATACGCAGTATTTT. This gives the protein CASSEGSIKSLDTQYF.

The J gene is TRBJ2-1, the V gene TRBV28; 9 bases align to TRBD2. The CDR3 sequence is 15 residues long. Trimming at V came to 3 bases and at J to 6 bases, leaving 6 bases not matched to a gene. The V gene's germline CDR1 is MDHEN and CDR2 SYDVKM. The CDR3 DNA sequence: TGTGCCAGCAGTTTCCTACCGGGACTAGCCAATGAGCAGTTCTTC. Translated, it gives CASSFLPGLANEQFF. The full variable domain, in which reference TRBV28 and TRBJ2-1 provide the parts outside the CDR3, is DVKVTQSSRYLVKRTGEKVFLECVQDMDHENMFWYRQDPGLGLRLIYFSYDVKMKEKGDIPEGYSVSREKKERFSLILESASTNQTSMYLCASSFLPGLANEQFFGPGTRLTVL.

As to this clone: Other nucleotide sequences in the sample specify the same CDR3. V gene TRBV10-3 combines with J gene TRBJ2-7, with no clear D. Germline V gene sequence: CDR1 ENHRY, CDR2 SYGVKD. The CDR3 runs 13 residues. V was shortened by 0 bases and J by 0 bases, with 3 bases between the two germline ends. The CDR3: CAISESSSYEQYF. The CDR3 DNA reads TGTGCCATCAGTGAGTCTAGCTCCTACGAGCAGTACTTC.

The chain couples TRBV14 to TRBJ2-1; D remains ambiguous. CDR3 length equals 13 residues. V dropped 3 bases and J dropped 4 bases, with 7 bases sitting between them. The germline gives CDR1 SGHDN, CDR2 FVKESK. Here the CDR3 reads CASSHGLYNEQFF. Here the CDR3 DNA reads TGTGCCAGCAGCCATGGGCTATACAATGAGCAGTTCTTC.

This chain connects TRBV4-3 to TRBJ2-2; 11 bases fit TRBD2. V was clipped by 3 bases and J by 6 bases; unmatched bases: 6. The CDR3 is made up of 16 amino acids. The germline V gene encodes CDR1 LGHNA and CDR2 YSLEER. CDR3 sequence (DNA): TGCGCCAGCAGCCAGGCTCTAGCGGGAGGTTCCGGGGAGCTGTTTTTT. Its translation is CASSQALAGGSGELFF.

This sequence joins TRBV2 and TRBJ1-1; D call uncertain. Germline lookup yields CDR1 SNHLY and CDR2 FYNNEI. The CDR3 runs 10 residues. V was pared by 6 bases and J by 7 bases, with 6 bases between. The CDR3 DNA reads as TGTGCCAGCAGGGGGTTTGAAGCTTTCTTT. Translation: CASRGFEAFF.

The CDR3 region is CASSFWATGELFF. For the CDR3, the DNA is TGTGCCAGCAGTTTTTGGGCGACCGGGGAGCTGTTTTTT. This chain connects TRBV28 to TRBJ2-2; unclear D gene. This CDR3 has 13 residues. From germline, CDR1 is MDHEN and CDR2 SYDVKM. Trimming removed 3 bases from V and 5 bases from J, with 7 bases in between.

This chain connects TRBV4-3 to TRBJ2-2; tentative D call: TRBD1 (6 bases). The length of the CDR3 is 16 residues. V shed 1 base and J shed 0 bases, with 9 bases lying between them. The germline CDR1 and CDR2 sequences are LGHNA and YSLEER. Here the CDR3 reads CASSQGTGSNTGELFF. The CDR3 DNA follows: TGCGCCAGCAGCCAAGGAACAGGGTCGAACACCGGGGAGCTGTTTTTT.

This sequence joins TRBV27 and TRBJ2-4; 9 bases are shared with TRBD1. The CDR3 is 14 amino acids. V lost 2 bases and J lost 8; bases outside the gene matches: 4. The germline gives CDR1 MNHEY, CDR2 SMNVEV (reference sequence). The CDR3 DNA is TGTGCCAGCAGTTTAGACAGGGGGATGGACATTCAGTACTTC. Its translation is CASSLDRGMDIQYF.

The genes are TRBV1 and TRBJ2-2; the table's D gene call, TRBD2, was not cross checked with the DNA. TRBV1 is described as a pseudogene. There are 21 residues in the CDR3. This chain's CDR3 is CTSSQEDVATSGNVDTGELFF. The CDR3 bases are TGCACCAGCAGCCAAGAAGACGTGGCGACTAGCGGGAATGTGGACACCGGGGAGCTGTTTTTT.

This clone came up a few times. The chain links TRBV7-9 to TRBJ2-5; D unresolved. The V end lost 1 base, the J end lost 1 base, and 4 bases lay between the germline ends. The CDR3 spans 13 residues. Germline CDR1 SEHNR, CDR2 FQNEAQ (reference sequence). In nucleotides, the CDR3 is TGTGCCAGCAGCTTAGTTATCCAAGAGACCCAGTACTTC. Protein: CASSLVIQETQYF.

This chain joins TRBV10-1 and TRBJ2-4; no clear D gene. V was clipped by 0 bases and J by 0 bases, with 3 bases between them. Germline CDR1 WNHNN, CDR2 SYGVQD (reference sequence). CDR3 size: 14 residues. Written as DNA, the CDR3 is TGCGCCAGCAGTGAGTCTTTAGCCAAAAACATTCAGTACTTC. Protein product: CASSESLAKNIQYF.

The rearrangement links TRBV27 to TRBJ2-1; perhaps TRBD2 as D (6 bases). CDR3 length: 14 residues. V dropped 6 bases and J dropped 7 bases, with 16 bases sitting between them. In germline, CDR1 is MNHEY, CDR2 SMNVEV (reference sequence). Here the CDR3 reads CASSLGGPRNEQFF. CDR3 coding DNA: TGTGCCAGCAGCCTCGGAGGGCCGAGGAATGAGCAGTTCTTC.

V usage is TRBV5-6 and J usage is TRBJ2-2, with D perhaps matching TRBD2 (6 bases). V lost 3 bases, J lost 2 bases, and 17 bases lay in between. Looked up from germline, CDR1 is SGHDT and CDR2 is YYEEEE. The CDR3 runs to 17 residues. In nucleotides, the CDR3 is TGTGCCAGCAGCTCGCGTGTCCGGAGGGATAACACCGGGGAGCTGTTTTTT. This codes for CASSSRVRRDNTGELFF. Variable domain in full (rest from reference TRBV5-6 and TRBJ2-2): DAGVTQSPTHLIKTRGQQVTLRCSPKSGHDTVSWYQQALGQGPQFIFQYYEEEERQRGNFPDRFSGHQFPNYSSELNVNALLLGDSALYLCASSSRVRRDNTGELFFGEGSRLTVL.

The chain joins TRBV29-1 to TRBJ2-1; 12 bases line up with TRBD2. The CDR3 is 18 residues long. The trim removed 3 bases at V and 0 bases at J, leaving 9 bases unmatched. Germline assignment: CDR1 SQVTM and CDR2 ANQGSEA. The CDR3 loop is CSVEGLAGGLSSYNEQFF. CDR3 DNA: TGCAGCGTTGAGGGGCTAGCGGGAGGGCTTAGCTCCTACAATGAGCAGTTCTTC.